The clone carrying this TCR beta chain occurred many times. The antigen is not known. The sample is drawn from a study of metastatic and nonmetastatic thyroid tumors. Looking at the study overall: Across blood and tumor or nodule tissue, repertoires from malignant and benign thyroid patients were compared with one another. Overall study findings and caveats: Across blood and tumor, TCR beta diversity in malignant thyroid tumors was reportedly significantly higher than in benign nodules.

Nobody among the patients had been given any treatment before thyroid surgery. V lost 3 bases to trimming and J lost 6 bases, with 11 bases between them. Germline CDR1 reads SQVTM; CDR2 reads ANQGSEA. This CDR3 has 12 amino acids. Per the study methods: A classifier for distant metastasis in papillary thyroid cancer was constructed using CDR3 differences observed across clinicopathological groups. With MiXCR, TCRdb reprocessed the PCR reads. TCRdb, not the original authors, processed these V and J calls. The table lists about 30,000 clones, around a quarter of them singletons. The chain employs TRBV29-1 and TRBJ1-1, with D possibly TRBD1 on 6 matching bases. The sample was blood. The source of this sequence is a female donor with papillary thyroid cancer or a benign thyroid nodule (not recorded which). Some clones in this sample may be carry-over from other donors' samples. This CDR3 reads CSVDRGGPEAFF. The CDR3, as DNA: TGCAGCGTTGACAGGGGCGGCCCTGAAGCTTTCTTT.